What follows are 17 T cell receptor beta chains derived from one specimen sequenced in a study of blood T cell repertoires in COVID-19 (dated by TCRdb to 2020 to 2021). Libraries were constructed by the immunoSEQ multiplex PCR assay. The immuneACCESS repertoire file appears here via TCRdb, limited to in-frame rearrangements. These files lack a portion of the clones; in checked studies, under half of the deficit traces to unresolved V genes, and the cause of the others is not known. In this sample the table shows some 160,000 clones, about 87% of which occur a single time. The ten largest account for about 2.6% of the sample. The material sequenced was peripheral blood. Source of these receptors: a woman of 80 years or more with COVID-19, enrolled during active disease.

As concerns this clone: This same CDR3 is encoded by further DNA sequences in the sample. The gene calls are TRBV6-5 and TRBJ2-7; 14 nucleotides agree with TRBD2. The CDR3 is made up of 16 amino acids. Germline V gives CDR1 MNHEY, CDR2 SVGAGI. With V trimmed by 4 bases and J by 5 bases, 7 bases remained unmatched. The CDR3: CASSSGLAGGINEQYF. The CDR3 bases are TGTGCCAGCAGTTCCGGACTAGCGGGAGGAATCAACGAGCAGTACTTC.

The CDR3 nucleotides are TGCGCCAGCAACTCCGGGACTAGCGGGAGGGCAGATACGCAGTATTTT. Translating gives CASNSGTSGRADTQYF. V and J are TRBV5-1 and TRBJ2-3, with 16 bases lining up with TRBD2. The CDR3 totals 16 residues. The germline V gene has CDR1 SGHRS and CDR2 YFSETQ. J lost 4 bases, V lost 6 bases, and 5 bases had no gene match.

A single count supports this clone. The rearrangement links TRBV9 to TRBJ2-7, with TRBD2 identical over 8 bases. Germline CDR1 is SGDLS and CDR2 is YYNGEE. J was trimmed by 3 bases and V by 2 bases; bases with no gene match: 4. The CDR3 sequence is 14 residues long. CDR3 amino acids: CASSVGTSVYEQYF. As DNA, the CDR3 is TGTGCCAGCAGCGTCGGGACTAGTGTCTACGAGCAGTACTTC.

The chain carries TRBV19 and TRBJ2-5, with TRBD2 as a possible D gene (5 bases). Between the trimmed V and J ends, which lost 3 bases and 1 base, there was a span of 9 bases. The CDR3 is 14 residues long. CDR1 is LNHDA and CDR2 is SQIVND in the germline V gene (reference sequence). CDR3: CASSMGAAQETQYF. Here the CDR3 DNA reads TGTGCCAGTAGTATGGGAGCGGCCCAAGAGACCCAGTACTTC.

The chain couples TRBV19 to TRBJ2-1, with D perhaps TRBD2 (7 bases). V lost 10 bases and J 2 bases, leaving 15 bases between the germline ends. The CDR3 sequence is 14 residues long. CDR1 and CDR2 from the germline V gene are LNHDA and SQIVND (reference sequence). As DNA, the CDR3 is TGTGCCACGAGGGGGAGGGGCGCCTACAATGAGCAGTTCTTC. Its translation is CATRGRGAYNEQFF.

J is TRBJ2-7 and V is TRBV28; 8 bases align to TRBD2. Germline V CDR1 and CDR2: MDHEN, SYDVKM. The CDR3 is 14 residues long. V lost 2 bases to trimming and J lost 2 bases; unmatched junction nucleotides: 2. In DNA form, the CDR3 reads TGTGCCAGCAGTTTAGGGACTAGTCCCTACGAGCAGTACTTC. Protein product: CASSLGTSPYEQYF.

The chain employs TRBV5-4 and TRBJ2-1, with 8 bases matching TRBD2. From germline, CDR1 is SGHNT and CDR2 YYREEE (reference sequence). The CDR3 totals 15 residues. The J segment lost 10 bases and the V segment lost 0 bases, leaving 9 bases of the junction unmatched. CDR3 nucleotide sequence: TGTGCCAGCAGCTTGGCGGGAGGGAATCGGGGGGAGCAGTTCTTC. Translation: CASSLAGGNRGEQFF.

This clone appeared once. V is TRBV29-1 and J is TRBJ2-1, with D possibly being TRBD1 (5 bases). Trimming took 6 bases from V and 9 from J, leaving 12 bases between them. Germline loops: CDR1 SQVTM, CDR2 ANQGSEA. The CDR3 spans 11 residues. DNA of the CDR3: TGCAGCGTCCTAGGGGATTTTGAGCAGTTCTTC. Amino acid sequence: CSVLGDFEQFF.

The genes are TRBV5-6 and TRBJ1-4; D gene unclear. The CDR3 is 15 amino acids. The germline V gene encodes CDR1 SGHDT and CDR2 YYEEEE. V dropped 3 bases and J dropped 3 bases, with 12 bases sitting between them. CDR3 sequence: CASSSAGKANEKLFF. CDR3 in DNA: TGTGCCAGCAGCTCCGCAGGAAAGGCTAATGAAAAACTGTTTTTT.

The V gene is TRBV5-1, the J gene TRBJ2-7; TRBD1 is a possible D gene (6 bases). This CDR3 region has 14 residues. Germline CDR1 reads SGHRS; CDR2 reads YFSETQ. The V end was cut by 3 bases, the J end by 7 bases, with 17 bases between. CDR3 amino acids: CASSSTGTKGEQYF. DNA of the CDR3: TGCGCCAGCAGCTCCACCGGGACAAAGGGAGAGCAGTACTTC. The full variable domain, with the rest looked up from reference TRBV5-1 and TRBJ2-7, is KAGVTQTPRYLIKTRGQQVTLSCSPISGHRSVSWYQQTPGQGLQFLFEYFSETQRNKGNFPGRFSGRQFSNSRSEMNVSTLELGDSALYLCASSSTGTKGEQYFGPGTRLTVT.

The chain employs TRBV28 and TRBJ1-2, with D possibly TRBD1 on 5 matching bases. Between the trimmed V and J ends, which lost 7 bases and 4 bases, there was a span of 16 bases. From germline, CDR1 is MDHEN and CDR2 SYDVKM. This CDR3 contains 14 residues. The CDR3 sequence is CASTIGVGVYGYTF. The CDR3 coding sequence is TGTGCCAGCACTATAGGGGTTGGGGTCTATGGCTACACCTTC.

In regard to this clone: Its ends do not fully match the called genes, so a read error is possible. The CDR3 loop is CASSLRDRASGAF. DNA for the CDR3: TGTGCCAGCTCACTCCGGGACAGGGCCTCAGGGGCCTTC. The gene calls are TRBV18 and TRBJ1-2; 9 bases map to TRBD1. Germline V CDR1 and CDR2: KGHSH, LQKENI. The CDR3 has 13 amino acids.

Here the CDR3 reads CASSPRSHSEQFF. The CDR3 DNA reads as TGTGCCAGCAGCCCCCGCTCCCATAGTGAGCAGTTCTTC. This chain connects TRBV6-5 to TRBJ2-1; D call uncertain. This CDR3 has 13 amino acids. CDR1 is MNHEY, CDR2 SVGAGI, per germline. V lost 6 bases and J lost 9, with 15 bases in between.

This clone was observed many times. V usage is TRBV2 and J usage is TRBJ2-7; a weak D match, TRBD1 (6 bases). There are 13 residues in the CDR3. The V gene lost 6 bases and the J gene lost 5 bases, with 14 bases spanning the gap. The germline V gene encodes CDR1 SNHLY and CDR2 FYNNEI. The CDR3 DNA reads TGTGCCAGCAGAGTGAGACAGGTTCACGAGCAGTACTTC. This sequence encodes CASRVRQVHEQYF.

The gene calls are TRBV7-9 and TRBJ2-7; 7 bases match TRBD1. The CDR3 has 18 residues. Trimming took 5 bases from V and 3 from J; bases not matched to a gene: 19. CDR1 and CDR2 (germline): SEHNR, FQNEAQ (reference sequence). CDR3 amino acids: CASSPKGRGGQLIYEQYF. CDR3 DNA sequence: TGTGCCAGCAGCCCGAAGGGGAGAGGGGGACAGCTGATCTACGAGCAGTACTTC. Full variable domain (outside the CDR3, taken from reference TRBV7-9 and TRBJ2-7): DTGVSQNPRHKITKRGQNVTFRCDPISEHNRLYWYRQTLGQGPEFLTYFQNEAQLEKSRLLSDRFSAERPKGSFSTLEIQRTEQGDSAMYLCASSPKGRGGQLIYEQYFGPGTRLTVT.

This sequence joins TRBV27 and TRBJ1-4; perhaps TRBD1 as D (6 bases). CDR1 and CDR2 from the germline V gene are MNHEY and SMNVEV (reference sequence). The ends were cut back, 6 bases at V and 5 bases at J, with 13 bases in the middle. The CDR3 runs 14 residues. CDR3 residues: CASREGTLNEKLFF. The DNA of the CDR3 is TGTGCCAGCAGGGAAGGGACACTGAATGAAAAACTGTTTTTT.

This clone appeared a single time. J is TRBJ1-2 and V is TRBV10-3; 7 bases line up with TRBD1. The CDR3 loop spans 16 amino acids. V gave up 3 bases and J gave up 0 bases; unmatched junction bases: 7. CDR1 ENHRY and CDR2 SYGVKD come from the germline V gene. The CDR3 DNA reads TGTGCCATCAGTGATGGGACAGTTGACTCTAACTATGGCTACACCTTC. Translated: CAISDGTVDSNYGYTF.